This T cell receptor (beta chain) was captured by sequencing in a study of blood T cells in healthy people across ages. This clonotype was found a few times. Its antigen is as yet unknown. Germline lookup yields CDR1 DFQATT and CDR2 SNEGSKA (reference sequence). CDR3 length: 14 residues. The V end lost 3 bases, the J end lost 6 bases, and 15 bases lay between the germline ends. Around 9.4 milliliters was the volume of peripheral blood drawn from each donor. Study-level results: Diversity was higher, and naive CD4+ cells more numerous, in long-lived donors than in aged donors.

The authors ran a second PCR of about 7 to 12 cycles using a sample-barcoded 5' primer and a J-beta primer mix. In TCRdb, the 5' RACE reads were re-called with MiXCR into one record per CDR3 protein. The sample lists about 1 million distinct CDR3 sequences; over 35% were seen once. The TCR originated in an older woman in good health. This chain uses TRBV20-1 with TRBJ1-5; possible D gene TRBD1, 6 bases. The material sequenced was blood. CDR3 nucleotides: TGCAGTGCTAGGATTCAGGGGTTGGCTCAGCCCCAGCATTTT. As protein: CSARIQGLAQPQHF.